A single T cell receptor beta chain is shown here with its context. Its matching antigen is unknown. The data are from a study of long-term antiretroviral therapy in people with HIV. Study-level findings and limits: Even long-term ART left TRB diversity below transplant donor controls, despite gains. Repertoire composition at all time points was dominated by clones that had expanded before ART.

The authors ran the immunoSEQ assay, v3.0, at survey level. Repertoires were generated with immunoSEQ multiplex PCR, while TCRdb's copy carries only in-frame clones and drops some. The table has around 21,000 clones, 90% seen once. All participants with HIV were treated in the United States. This sequence was found in a woman in her 30s with HIV. The sample here was unsorted PBMCs, taken 4.4 years before starting antiretroviral therapy.

The CDR3 DNA reads TGTGCCAGCAGCTTACCAAACCACGGTGGCTACACCTTC. Protein product: CASSLPNHGGYTF. V gene TRBV7-9 combines with J gene TRBJ1-2; no definite D call. The CDR3 covers 13 residues. Trimming shortened V by 2 bases and J by 7 bases, and 11 bases separated the two germline ends. Per germline, CDR1 SEHNR and CDR2 FQNEAQ (reference sequence).